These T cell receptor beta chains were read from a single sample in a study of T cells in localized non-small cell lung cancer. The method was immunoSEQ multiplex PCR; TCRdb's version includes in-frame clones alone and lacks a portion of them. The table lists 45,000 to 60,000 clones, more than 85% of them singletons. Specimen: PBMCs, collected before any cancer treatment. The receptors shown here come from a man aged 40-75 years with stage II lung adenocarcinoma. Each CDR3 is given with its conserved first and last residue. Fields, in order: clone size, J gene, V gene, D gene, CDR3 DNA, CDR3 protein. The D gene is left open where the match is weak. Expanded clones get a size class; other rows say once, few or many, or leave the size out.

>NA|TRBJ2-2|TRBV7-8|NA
TGTGCCAGCAGCTTCTTCGTGAACACCGGGGAGCTGTTTTTT
CASSFFVNTGELFF
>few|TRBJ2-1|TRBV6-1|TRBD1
TGTGCCAGCAGTGAAGGCAGGGGGCTGTTGAATGAGCAGTTCTTC
CASSEGRGLLNEQFF
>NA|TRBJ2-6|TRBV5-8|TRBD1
TGTGCCAGCAGGCAGGGGGCCGGGACAGGGGGGAGTGGGGCCAACGTCCTGACTTTC
CASRQGAGTGGSGANVLTF
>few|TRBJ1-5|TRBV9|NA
TGTGCCAGCAGCCGTAATGGGGCGATCAATCAGCCCCAGCATTTT
CASSRNGAINQPQHF
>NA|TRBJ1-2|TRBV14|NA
TGTGCCAGCAGCCAAGATTTGGGCCCCCACTATGGCTACACCTTC
CASSQDLGPHYGYTF
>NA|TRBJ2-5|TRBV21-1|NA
TGTGCCAGCAGCAAAGTGGCTCAGCGGAGAGAGACCCAGTACTTC
CASSKVAQRRETQYF
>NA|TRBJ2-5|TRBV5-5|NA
TGTGCCAGCAGCTTGGCGTGGGGGGACTCGGAGACCCAGTACTTC
CASSLAWGDSETQYF
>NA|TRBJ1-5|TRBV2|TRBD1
TGTGCCAGCAGTGCAGACAGGGGATTGCAGCCCCAGCATTTT
CASSADRGLQPQHF
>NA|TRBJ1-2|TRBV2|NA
TGTGCCAGCAGAACCCAGGGGAACTATGGCTACACCTTC
CASRTQGNYGYTF
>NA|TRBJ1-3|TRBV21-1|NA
TGTGCCAGCAGCATCGACGGACTGCGCTCTGGAAACACCATATATTTT
CASSIDGLRSGNTIYF
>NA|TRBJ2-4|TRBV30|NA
TGTGCCTGGAGTGTAGGAGGGGGCAAAAACATTCAGTACTTC
CAWSVGGGKNIQYF
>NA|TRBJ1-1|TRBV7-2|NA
TGTGCCAGCAGCTTATCACTAGAAGCTTTCTTT
CASSLSLEAFF
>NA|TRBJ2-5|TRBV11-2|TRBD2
TGTGCCAGCAGCTTACTAGCGGGGGGGCAAGAGACCCAGTACTTC
CASSLLAGGQETQYF